The rows below give T cell receptor beta chains drawn from one sample of a study of T cell changes during pregnancy in multiple sclerosis. Clones were sequenced by immunoSEQ multiplex PCR, and TCRdb holds only the in-frame ones, with some missing. Here the sample spans 65,000 to 95,000 clones, about nine tenths being singletons. Material: peripheral blood, obtained before pregnancy. Receptors were obtained from a female donor with multiple sclerosis, enrolled in a pregnancy study. Both conserved end residues are part of each CDR3. A D gene is named only where the DNA matches it firmly. Clone size, where shown, is once, few, many, or a class for clones that have expanded.

abundance: NA; d_gene: TRBD1; v_gene: TRBV6-1; CDR3aa: CASSDRSTGQGDTGELFF
abundance: NA; d_gene: NA; v_gene: TRBV30; CDR3aa: CAWLKRGTHPGELFF
abundance: NA; d_gene: TRBD1; v_gene: TRBV5-4; CDR3aa: CASSRGGTGENEKLFF
abundance: NA; d_gene: TRBD1; v_gene: TRBV9; CDR3aa: CASSKRQGSYEQYF
abundance: NA; d_gene: TRBD1; v_gene: TRBV9; CDR3aa: CASSVRDRDTDTQYF
abundance: NA; d_gene: TRBD1; v_gene: TRBV5-1; CDR3aa: CASSVTGEGYEQYF
abundance: once; d_gene: NA; v_gene: TRBV27; CDR3aa: CASSLRGTTDTQYF
abundance: NA; d_gene: TRBD1; v_gene: TRBV11-3; CDR3aa: CASSLGNGQGANSYEQYF
abundance: once; d_gene: NA; v_gene: TRBV6-6; CDR3aa: CASTERQTGELFF
abundance: NA; d_gene: NA; v_gene: TRBV7-9; CDR3aa: CASSLDSSSYNEQFF
abundance: NA; d_gene: TRBD1; v_gene: TRBV7-9; CDR3aa: CASSLKAGGSYEQYF
abundance: NA; d_gene: TRBD1; v_gene: TRBV6-1; CDR3aa: CASRDRSPNEKLFF
abundance: NA; d_gene: TRBD1; v_gene: TRBV6-6; CDR3aa: CASSAGQGDIYGYTF
abundance: NA; d_gene: TRBD1; v_gene: TRBV2; CDR3aa: CASSQGQGRETQYF
abundance: NA; d_gene: TRBD2; v_gene: TRBV7-9; CDR3aa: CASSLASGGAEETQYF
abundance: once; d_gene: NA; v_gene: TRBV16; CDR3aa: CASSQSEQVFSEAFF
abundance: NA; d_gene: NA; v_gene: TRBV7-3; CDR3aa: CASSPYGTGELFF
abundance: NA; d_gene: NA; v_gene: TRBV27; CDR3aa: CASSLWGHGNQPQHF
abundance: NA; d_gene: NA; v_gene: TRBV5-6; CDR3aa: CASSSSTFEQYF
abundance: NA; d_gene: NA; v_gene: TRBV13; CDR3aa: CASSYRMGANEQFF
abundance: NA; d_gene: NA; v_gene: TRBV19; CDR3aa: CASSIGVLEGRGYTF
abundance: few; d_gene: NA; v_gene: TRBV30; CDR3aa: CAWRSSGWTEAFF
abundance: NA; d_gene: TRBD1; v_gene: TRBV7-3; CDR3aa: CASSQGVLRRGTEAFF
abundance: NA; d_gene: TRBD1; v_gene: TRBV4-3; CDR3aa: CASSQRDRGLQYF
abundance: NA; d_gene: TRBD1; v_gene: TRBV2; CDR3aa: CASSEVTRWTGDGGEQFF
abundance: once; d_gene: TRBD2; v_gene: TRBV27; CDR3aa: CASSLMVGGAPDTQYF
abundance: NA; d_gene: TRBD2; v_gene: TRBV2; CDR3aa: CASTPRGGPLSGETQYF
abundance: NA; d_gene: NA; v_gene: TRBV5-1; CDR3aa: CASSLALRPYNEQFF
abundance: NA; d_gene: NA; v_gene: TRBV2; CDR3aa: CASSVDRPSNTGELFF
abundance: NA; d_gene: NA; v_gene: TRBV9; CDR3aa: CASSPLGLYSYNEQFF
abundance: once; d_gene: TRBD1; v_gene: TRBV5-1; CDR3aa: CASQEPGQGAYEQFF
abundance: NA; d_gene: TRBD1; v_gene: TRBV9; CDR3aa: CASSLGGTEFYGYTF
abundance: NA; d_gene: NA; v_gene: TRBV28; CDR3aa: CASSPGDSSGANVLTF
abundance: NA; d_gene: TRBD1; v_gene: TRBV2; CDR3aa: CASSDGQGTPNYGYTF
abundance: NA; d_gene: TRBD1; v_gene: TRBV5-1; CDR3aa: CASSWDRARGDTQYF
abundance: NA; d_gene: NA; v_gene: TRBV7-9; CDR3aa: CASSFSQGTQETQYF
abundance: many; d_gene: NA; v_gene: TRBV2; CDR3aa: CASSGNGNQPQHF
abundance: NA; d_gene: NA; v_gene: TRBV2; CDR3aa: CASSEGVGVTQYF
abundance: NA; d_gene: TRBD1; v_gene: TRBV6-5; CDR3aa: CASSYSDRDERYF
abundance: NA; d_gene: NA; v_gene: TRBV7-2; CDR3aa: CASSSVGGDYGYTF
abundance: few; d_gene: NA; v_gene: TRBV10-2; CDR3aa: CASGGPYGYTF
abundance: NA; d_gene: NA; v_gene: TRBV7-3; CDR3aa: CASSLGGGTEAFF
abundance: once; d_gene: NA; v_gene: TRBV28; CDR3aa: CASSFGGRPSGANVLTF
abundance: NA; d_gene: TRBD1; v_gene: TRBV30; CDR3aa: CAWGDRVEKLFF
abundance: once; d_gene: NA; v_gene: TRBV18; CDR3aa: CASSPRQVKNIQYF
abundance: NA; d_gene: NA; v_gene: TRBV20-1; CDR3aa: CSVAETYEQYF
abundance: NA; d_gene: NA; v_gene: TRBV5-4; CDR3aa: CASSPNLSRSPLHF
abundance: NA; d_gene: TRBD1; v_gene: TRBV19; CDR3aa: CASSGIQGARGYTF
abundance: NA; d_gene: NA; v_gene: TRBV6-1; CDR3aa: CASSGGRGWGSTDTQYF
abundance: NA; d_gene: TRBD1; v_gene: TRBV28; CDR3aa: CASSLPGQGDSNQPQHF
abundance: NA; d_gene: TRBD1; v_gene: TRBV6-5; CDR3aa: CASREHTGVNQPQHF
abundance: once; d_gene: NA; v_gene: TRBV19; CDR3aa: CASSPRQEKNTGELFF
abundance: NA; d_gene: TRBD1; v_gene: TRBV6-6; CDR3aa: CASSYQQGGRQPQHF
abundance: NA; d_gene: NA; v_gene: TRBV2; CDR3aa: CASSGGDGWGQQFF
abundance: NA; d_gene: TRBD1; v_gene: TRBV7-9; CDR3aa: CASSLATGTIGELFF